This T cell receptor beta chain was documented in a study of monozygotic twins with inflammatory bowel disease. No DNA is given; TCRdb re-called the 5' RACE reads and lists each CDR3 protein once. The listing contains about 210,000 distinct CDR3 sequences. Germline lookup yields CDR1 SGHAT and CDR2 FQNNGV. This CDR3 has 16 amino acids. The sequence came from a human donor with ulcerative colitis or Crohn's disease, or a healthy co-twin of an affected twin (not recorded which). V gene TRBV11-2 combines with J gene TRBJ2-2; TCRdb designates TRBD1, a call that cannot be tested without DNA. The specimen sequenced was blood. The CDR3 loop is CASSLGVRGGTGELFF.